The source of this T cell receptor beta chain is a study of CD8 T cells in ankylosing spondylitis. Findings and limits, study-wide: Disease-linked clones bore a CD8+ phenotype, appearing relatively rarely in peripheral blood. Existing reports had already noted some motif variants in reactive arthritis synovial fluid and blood. One TCR beta motif, made up of 7 or 8 highly homologous variants, appeared characteristic of ankylosing spondylitis blood. Within matched ankylosing spondylitis synovial fluid, disease-linked clones were reportedly significantly enriched.

A word on this clonotype: The antigen remains unidentified.

The CDR3 runs 13 residues. Germline V gene lookup returns CDR1 SNHLY and CDR2 FYNNEI. V was cut by 1 base and J by 6 bases, with 8 bases left in between. Quantitative 5'-RACE was performed with molecular barcodes, and it yielded the TCR beta libraries. TCRdb re-derived calls from the 5' RACE reads in MiXCR, one entry per CDR3 protein. This table has hundreds of thousands of distinct CDR3 sequences, 12% appearing once. This clonotype was sampled from a male donor with ankylosing spondylitis. The chain links TRBV2 to TRBJ2-3, with unresolved D. The sequenced material came from blood, either unsorted or a sorted T cell fraction (not recorded which). The CDR3 nucleotides are TGTGCCAGCAGTGAAGTTGGGGTTGATACGCAGTATTTT. Translation: CASSEVGVDTQYF.